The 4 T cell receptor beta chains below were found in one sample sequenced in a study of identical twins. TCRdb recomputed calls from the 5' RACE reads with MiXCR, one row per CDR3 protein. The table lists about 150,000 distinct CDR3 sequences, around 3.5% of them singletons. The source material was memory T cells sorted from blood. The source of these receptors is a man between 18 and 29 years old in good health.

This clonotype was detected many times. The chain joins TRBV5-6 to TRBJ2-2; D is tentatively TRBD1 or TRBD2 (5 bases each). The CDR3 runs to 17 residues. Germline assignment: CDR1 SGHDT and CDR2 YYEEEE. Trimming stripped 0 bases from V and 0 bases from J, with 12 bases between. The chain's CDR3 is CASSLANRGANTGELFF. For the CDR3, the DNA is TGTGCCAGCAGCTTGGCCAATAGAGGGGCGAACACCGGGGAGCTGTTTTTT.

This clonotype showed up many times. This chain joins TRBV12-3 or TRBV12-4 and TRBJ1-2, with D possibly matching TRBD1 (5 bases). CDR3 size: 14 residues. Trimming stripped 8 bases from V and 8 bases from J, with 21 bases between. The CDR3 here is CASSLGRVVLGYTF. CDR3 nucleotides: TGTGCCAGCTCCCTGGGCAGGGTAGTTTTGGGCTACACCTTC.

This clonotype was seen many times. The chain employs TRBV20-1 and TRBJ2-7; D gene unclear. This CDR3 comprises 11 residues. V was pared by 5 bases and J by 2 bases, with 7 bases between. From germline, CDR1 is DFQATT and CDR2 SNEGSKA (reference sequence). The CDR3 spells CSARTAYEQYF. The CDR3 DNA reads TGCAGTGCTCGGACGGCCTACGAGCAGTACTTC.

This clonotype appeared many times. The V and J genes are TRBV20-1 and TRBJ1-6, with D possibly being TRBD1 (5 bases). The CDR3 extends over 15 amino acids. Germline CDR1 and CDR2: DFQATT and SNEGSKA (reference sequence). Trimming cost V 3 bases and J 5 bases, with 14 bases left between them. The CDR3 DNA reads TGCAGTGCTAGGGGTCAGGGCCTTAATAATTCACCCCTCCACTTT. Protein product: CSARGQGLNNSPLHF.